This entry is about one T cell receptor beta chain. The antigen is unknown. This sample was taken from a study of T cells in tuberculosis. This CDR3 has 14 residues. Trimming took off 4 bases at V and 6 bases at J, with 15 bases between the two ends. CDR1 MNHEY and CDR2 SVGAGI come from the germline V gene. Sequencing used immunoSEQ multiplex PCR; TCRdb keeps in-frame clones, though not all of them. This table has around 33,000 clones, 92% appearing once. The study's findings and limits: Smaller alpha distances in active tuberculosis partly reflected shorter CDR3-alpha lengths.

The V call is TRBV6-5, the J call TRBJ1-1; D is unresolved. The sequenced sample consisted of PBMCs. The clonotype originates from a donor between 10 and 35 years old with latent tuberculosis or without tuberculosis infection. Some clones in this sample may be carry-over from other donors' samples. CDR3 sequence (DNA): TGTGCCAGCAGTTCAAGCCGGCTGAGCGCTGAAGCTTTCTTT. Translated, it gives CASSSSRLSAEAFF.